The 18 T cell receptor beta chains presented below share a single source sample, sequenced in a study of blood T cell repertoires in COVID-19. TCRdb's table, derived via immunoSEQ multiplex PCR, lists solely in-frame clones and lacks some. This table has approximately 440,000 clones, approximately 88% appearing once. The sample was peripheral blood. These receptors all stem from a woman between 50 and 59 years old with COVID-19, enrolled during active disease.

The chain joins TRBV11-2 to TRBJ2-2, with 15 bases identical to TRBD2. The trim removed 6 bases at V and 1 base at J, leaving 6 bases unmatched. Looked up from germline, CDR1 is SGHAT and CDR2 is FQNNGV. The CDR3 extends over 18 amino acids. The CDR3 reads CASSRPGLAGGNTGELFF. CDR3 nucleotides: TGTGCCAGCAGTCGACCGGGACTAGCGGGGGGGAACACCGGGGAGCTGTTTTTT.

The chain carries TRBV3-1 (or the pseudogene TRBV3-2) and TRBJ1-4; D not certain. The V gene's germline CDR1 is LGHDT and CDR2 YNNKEL (reference sequence). This CDR3 has 13 amino acids. Trimming removed 0 bases from V and 10 bases from J, with 9 bases in between. CDR3 sequence: CASSQDRNGKLFF. In DNA form, the CDR3 reads TGTGCCAGCAGCCAAGATCGAAACGGAAAACTGTTTTTT.

V is TRBV6-1 and J is TRBJ1-2; D may be TRBD1 (5 bases). The CDR3 covers 13 residues. The V end was cut by 2 bases, the J end by 2 bases, with 6 bases between. CDR1 and CDR2 from the germline V gene are MNHNS and SASEGT. Written as DNA, the CDR3 is TGTGCCAGCAGTGAAAAGGGGAACTATGGCTACACCTTC. Translated, it gives CASSEKGNYGYTF.

This chain connects TRBV2 to TRBJ1-6, with unresolved D. This CDR3 has 13 residues. Germline lookup yields CDR1 SNHLY and CDR2 FYNNEI. V was cut by 5 bases and J by 6 bases, with 8 bases left in between. The CDR3 sequence is CASSWQINSPLHF. For the CDR3, the DNA is TGTGCCAGCAGTTGGCAGATTAATTCACCCCTCCACTTT.

The chain links TRBV11-2 to TRBJ2-5; 10 bases agree with TRBD1. CDR1 and CDR2 from the germline V gene are SGHAT and FQNNGV. CDR3 length equals 17 residues. V lost 4 bases and J lost 4; bases outside the gene matches: 12. CDR3 region: CASSSPSDRGRTETQYF. As DNA, the CDR3 is TGTGCCAGCAGCTCCCCTTCCGACAGGGGGCGCACAGAGACCCAGTACTTC.

V is TRBV27 and J is TRBJ2-7; unclear D gene. The length of the CDR3 is 13 residues. The V and J ends lost 3 bases and 1 base respectively, with 7 bases between them. CDR1 and CDR2 (germline): MNHEY, SMNVEV (reference sequence). CDR3 loop: CASSLSISYEQYF. CDR3 nucleotide sequence: TGTGCCAGCAGTTTGTCTATTTCCTACGAGCAGTACTTC.

This chain links TRBV5-1 with TRBJ1-1; D perhaps matches TRBD1 (5 bases). Germline V gives CDR1 SGHRS, CDR2 YFSETQ. CDR3 size: 15 residues. V shed 0 bases and J shed 3 bases, with 12 bases lying between them. Here the CDR3 reads CASSLDRLTDTEAFF. The CDR3 bases are TGCGCCAGCAGCTTGGACCGGCTGACAGACACTGAAGCTTTCTTT.

The rearrangement joins TRBV5-1 to TRBJ2-3; D remains unclear. Germline CDR1 and CDR2: SGHRS and YFSETQ. V gave up 3 bases and J gave up 2 bases, with 7 bases separating them. This CDR3 contains 13 residues. CDR3 loop: CASSSLYTDTQYF. The DNA of the CDR3 is TGCGCCAGCAGCTCTCTTTACACAGATACGCAGTATTTT.

CDR3: CATSGPGASGGRTDTQYF. CDR3 in DNA: TGTGCCACCAGTGGCCCCGGGGCTAGCGGGGGGCGCACAGATACGCAGTATTTT. The chain links TRBV24-1 to TRBJ2-3; 11 positions match TRBD2. There are 18 residues in the CDR3. Trimming at V came to 5 bases and at J to 1 base, leaving 10 bases not matched to a gene. In germline, CDR1 is KGHDR, CDR2 SFDVKD.

With respect to this clone: Other DNA sequences in this specimen translate into the identical CDR3. The V and J genes are TRBV9 and TRBJ1-5; D may be TRBD1 (5 bases). The CDR3 sequence is 15 residues long. In germline, CDR1 is SGDLS, CDR2 YYNGEE. V lost 4 bases and J lost 0, with 11 bases in between. Written as DNA, the CDR3 is TGTGCCAGCAGCCCCGGGGGAGTTAGCAATCAGCCCCAGCATTTT. Its protein is CASSPGGVSNQPQHF.

This chain links TRBV7-6 with TRBJ1-1; 9 nucleotides line up with TRBD1. The trim removed 5 bases at V and 2 bases at J, leaving 6 bases unmatched. This CDR3 is built from 15 residues. Germline CDR1 reads SGHVS; CDR2 reads FNYEAQ. CDR3 coding DNA: TGTGCCAGCAGCCCGCGGACAGGGGCCAACACTGAAGCTTTCTTT. As protein: CASSPRTGANTEAFF.

This clone was picked up one time. The chain employs TRBV2 and TRBJ2-7, with a possible D match to TRBD2 (6 bases). Germline-derived CDR1 and CDR2 are SNHLY and FYNNEI. The CDR3 contains 13 residues. Between the trimmed V and J ends, which lost 8 bases and 1 base, there was a span of 12 bases. The CDR3: CASGGVLSYEQYF. CDR3 sequence (DNA): TGTGCCAGCGGAGGGGTTCTATCCTACGAGCAGTACTTC.

This chain uses TRBV29-1 with TRBJ1-6; 7 nucleotides agree with TRBD1. CDR3 length: 13 amino acids. J lost 8 bases, V lost 4 bases, and 5 bases had no gene match. Germline V gene data show CDR1 as SQVTM and CDR2 as ANQGSEA. The CDR3 DNA reads TGCAGCGTTGGACAGGGTGAGGATTCACCCCTCCACTTT. It translates to CSVGQGEDSPLHF. Complete variable domain (other parts from reference TRBV29-1 and TRBJ1-6): SAVISQKPSRDICQRGTSLTIQCQVDSQVTMMFWYRQQPGQSLTLIATANQGSEATYESGFVIDKFPISRPNLTFSTLTVSNMSPEDSSIYLCSVGQGEDSPLHFGNGTRLTVT.

In its sample, this clone was seen once. The rearrangement joins TRBV27 to TRBJ1-1, with 12 bases fitting TRBD1. Germline CDR1 MNHEY, CDR2 SMNVEV (reference sequence). V was clipped by 4 bases and J by 11 bases; unmatched bases: 14. The CDR3 extends over 16 amino acids. CDR3 in amino acids: CASSSYRDRGLSEAFF. DNA of the CDR3: TGTGCCAGCAGTTCGTACCGGGACAGGGGGCTGAGTGAGGCTTTCTTT.

The chain's CDR3 is CASSLLAYTGELFF. The CDR3 DNA reads as TGTGCCAGTAGTCTTCTAGCGTACACCGGGGAGCTGTTTTTT. The chain joins TRBV19 to TRBJ2-2; tentative D call: TRBD2 (6 bases). The CDR3 has 14 amino acids. Trimming took 5 bases from V and 3 from J, leaving 10 bases between them. Looked up from germline, CDR1 is LNHDA and CDR2 is SQIVND (reference sequence).

The genes are TRBV6-5 and TRBJ1-5, with D possibly being TRBD1 (6 bases). Trimming pared 8 bases from V and 0 bases from J, leaving 14 bases between. The length of the CDR3 is 15 residues. Germline assignment: CDR1 MNHEY and CDR2 SVGAGI. The CDR3 is CASQQGSYSNQPQHF. CDR3 coding DNA: TGTGCCAGCCAACAGGGTTCATATAGCAATCAGCCCCAGCATTTT.

This clone was recorded many times. The chain recombines TRBV7-6 with TRBJ1-1; the D gene is possibly TRBD1 (5 bases). The ends were cut back, 5 bases at V and 0 bases at J, with 10 bases in the middle. Germline V gives CDR1 SGHVS, CDR2 FNYEAQ. This CDR3 has 14 amino acids. The CDR3 sequence is CASSPTELNTEAFF. The CDR3 coding sequence is TGTGCCAGCAGCCCGACAGAACTGAACACTGAAGCTTTCTTT.

The chain links TRBV15 to TRBJ2-7; D gene unclear. CDR1 is LNHNV and CDR2 is YYDKDF in the germline V gene (reference sequence). The CDR3 has 14 amino acids. V dropped 4 bases and J dropped 7 bases, with 17 bases sitting between them. The CDR3 bases are TGTGCCACCAGCAACCGCGCGGAGTTAGGTGAGCAGTACTTC. Translated: CATSNRAELGEQYF.